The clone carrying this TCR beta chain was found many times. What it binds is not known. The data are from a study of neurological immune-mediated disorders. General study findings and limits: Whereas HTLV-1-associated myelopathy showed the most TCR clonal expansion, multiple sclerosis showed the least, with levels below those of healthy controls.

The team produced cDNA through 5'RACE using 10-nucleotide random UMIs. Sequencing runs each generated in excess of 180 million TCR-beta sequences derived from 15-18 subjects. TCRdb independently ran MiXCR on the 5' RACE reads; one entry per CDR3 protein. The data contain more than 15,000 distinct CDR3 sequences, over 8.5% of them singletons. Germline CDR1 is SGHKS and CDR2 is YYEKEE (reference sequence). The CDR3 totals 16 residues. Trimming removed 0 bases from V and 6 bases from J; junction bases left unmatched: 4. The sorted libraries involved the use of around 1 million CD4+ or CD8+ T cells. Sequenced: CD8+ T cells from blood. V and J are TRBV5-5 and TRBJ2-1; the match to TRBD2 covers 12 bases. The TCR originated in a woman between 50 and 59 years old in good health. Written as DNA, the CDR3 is TGTGCCAGCAGCTTGGTCCTAGCGGGAGGGGTCAATGAGCAGTTCTTC. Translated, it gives CASSLVLAGGVNEQFF.